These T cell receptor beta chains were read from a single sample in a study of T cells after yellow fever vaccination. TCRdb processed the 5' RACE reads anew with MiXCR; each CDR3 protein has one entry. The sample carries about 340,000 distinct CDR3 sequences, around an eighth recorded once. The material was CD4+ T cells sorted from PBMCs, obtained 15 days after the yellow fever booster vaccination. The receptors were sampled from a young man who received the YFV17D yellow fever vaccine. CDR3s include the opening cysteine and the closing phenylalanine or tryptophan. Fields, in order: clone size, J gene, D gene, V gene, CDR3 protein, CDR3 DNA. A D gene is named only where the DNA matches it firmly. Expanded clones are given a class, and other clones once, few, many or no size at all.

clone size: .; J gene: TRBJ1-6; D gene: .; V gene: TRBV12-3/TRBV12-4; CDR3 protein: CASSLRQIRPLHF; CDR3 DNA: TGTGCCAGCAGTCTAAGACAGATACGACCCCTCCACTTT
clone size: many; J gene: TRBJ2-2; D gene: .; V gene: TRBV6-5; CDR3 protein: CASRDTDTGELFF; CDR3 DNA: TGTGCCAGCAGGGACACCGACACCGGGGAGCTGTTTTTT
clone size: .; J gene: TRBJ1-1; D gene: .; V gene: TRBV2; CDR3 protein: CASSLPWGTEAFF; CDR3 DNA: TGTGCCAGCAGTCTACCATGGGGCACTGAAGCTTTCTTT
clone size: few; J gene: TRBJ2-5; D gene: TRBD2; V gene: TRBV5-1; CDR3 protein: CASSPPGLAGEETQYF; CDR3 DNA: TGCGCCAGCAGCCCCCCGGGACTAGCGGGGGAAGAGACCCAGTACTTC
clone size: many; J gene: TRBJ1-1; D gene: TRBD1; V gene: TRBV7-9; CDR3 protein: CASSLVGQGGINTEAFF; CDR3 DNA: TGTGCCAGCAGCTTAGTCGGACAGGGGGGAATAAACACTGAAGCTTTCTTT
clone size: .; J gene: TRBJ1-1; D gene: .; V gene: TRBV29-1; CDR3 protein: CSVASPENTEAFF; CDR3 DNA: TGCAGCGTTGCCAGCCCAGAGAACACTGAAGCTTTCTTT
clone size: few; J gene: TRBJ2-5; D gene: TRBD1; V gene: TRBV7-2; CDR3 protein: CASSLVGTGYATQYF; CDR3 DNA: TGTGCCAGCAGCTTAGTTGGGACAGGGTACGCGACCCAGTACTTC
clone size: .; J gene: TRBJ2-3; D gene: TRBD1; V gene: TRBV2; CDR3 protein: CASSGDRAIDTQYF; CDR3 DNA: TGTGCCAGCAGTGGGGACAGGGCGATAGATACGCAGTATTTT
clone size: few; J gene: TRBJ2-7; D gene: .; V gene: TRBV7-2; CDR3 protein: CASSLQGTMAEQYF; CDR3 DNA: TGTGCCAGCAGCTTACAGGGGACGATGGCCGAGCAGTACTTC
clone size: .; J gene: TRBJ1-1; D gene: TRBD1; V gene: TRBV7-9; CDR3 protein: CASRGSGTGNTEAFF; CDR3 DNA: TGTGCCAGCAGGGGATCCGGGACAGGGAACACTGAAGCTTTCTTT
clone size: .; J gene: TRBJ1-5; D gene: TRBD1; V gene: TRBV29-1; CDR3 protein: CSVDRGHRPQHF; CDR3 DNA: TGCAGCGTTGACAGGGGGCATCGGCCCCAGCATTTT
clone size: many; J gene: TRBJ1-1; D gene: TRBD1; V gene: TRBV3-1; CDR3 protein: CASSSGGKGTEAFF; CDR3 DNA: TGTGCCAGCAGTTCAGGGGGGAAGGGGACTGAAGCTTTCTTT
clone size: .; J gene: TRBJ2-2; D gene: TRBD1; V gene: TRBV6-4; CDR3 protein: CASRQNRGNTGELFF; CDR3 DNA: TGTGCCAGCAGGCAGAACAGGGGTAACACCGGGGAGCTGTTTTTT
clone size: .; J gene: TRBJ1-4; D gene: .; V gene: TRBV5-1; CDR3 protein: CASSLGTGYEKLFF; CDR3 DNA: TGCGCCAGCAGCTTAGGGACTGGTTATGAAAAACTGTTTTTT
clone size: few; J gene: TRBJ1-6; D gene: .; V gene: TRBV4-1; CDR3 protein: CASSQEIRGNSPLHF; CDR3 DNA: TGCGCCAGCAGCCAAGAAATTCGGGGGAATTCACCCCTCCACTTT
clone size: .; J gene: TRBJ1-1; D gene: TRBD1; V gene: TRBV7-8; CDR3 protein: CASSQDRVGSTEAFF; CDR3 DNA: TGTGCCAGCAGCCAAGACAGGGTCGGAAGCACTGAAGCTTTCTTT
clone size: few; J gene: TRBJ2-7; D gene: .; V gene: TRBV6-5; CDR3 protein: CATTPGGHSYEQYF; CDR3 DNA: TGTGCCACCACCCCAGGGGGGCACTCCTACGAGCAGTACTTC
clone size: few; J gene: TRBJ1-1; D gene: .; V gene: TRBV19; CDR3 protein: CASSILRGTEAFF; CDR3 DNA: TGTGCCAGTAGTATCCTGCGGGGCACTGAAGCTTTCTTT
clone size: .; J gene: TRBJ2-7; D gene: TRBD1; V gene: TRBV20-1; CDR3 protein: CSARVSGQGLRWQYF; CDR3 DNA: TGCAGTGCTAGAGTTTCGGGACAGGGCCTACGATGGCAGTACTTC
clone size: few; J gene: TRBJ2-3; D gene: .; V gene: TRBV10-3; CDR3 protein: CAIRRGVDASTDTQYF; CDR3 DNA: TGTGCCATCAGGCGCGGGGTTGACGCTAGCACAGATACGCAGTATTTT
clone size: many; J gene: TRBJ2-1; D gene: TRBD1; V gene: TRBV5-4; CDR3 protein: CASSLDRAKYNEQFF; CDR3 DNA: TGTGCCAGCAGTTTGGACAGGGCTAAATACAATGAGCAGTTCTTC
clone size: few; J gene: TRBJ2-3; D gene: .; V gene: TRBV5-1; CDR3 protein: CASSEFTGSDTQYF; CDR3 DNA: TGCGCCAGCAGCGAATTCACAGGGTCAGATACGCAGTATTTT
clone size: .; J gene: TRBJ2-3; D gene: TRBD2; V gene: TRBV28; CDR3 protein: CASSFGGGPPGTQYF; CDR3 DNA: TGTGCCAGCAGTTTCGGCGGGGGGCCCCCTGGTACGCAGTATTTT
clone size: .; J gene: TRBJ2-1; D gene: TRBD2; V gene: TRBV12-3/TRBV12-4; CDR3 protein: CASSLGRGAYNEQFF; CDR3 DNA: TGTGCCAGCAGTTTGGGGCGGGGGGCCTACAATGAGCAGTTCTTC
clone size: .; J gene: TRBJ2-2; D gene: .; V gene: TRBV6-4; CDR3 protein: CASSDGQPNTGELFF; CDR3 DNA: TGTGCCAGCAGTGACGGCCAGCCGAACACCGGGGAGCTGTTTTTT
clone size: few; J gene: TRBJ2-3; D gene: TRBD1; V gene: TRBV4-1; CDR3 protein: CASSQDDRGTDTQYF; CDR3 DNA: TGCGCCAGCAGCCAAGATGACAGGGGCACAGATACGCAGTATTTT
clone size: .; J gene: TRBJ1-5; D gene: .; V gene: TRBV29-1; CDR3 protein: CSVGGLGSNQPQHF; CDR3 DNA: TGCAGCGTTGGGGGCCTAGGCAGCAATCAGCCCCAGCATTTT
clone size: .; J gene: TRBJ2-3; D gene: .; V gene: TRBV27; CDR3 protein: CASSLADSTDTQYF; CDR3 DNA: TGTGCCAGCAGTTTAGCCGATAGCACAGATACGCAGTATTTT
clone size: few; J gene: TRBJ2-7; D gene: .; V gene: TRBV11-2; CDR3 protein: CASSNLGQGGHEQYF; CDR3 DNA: TGTGCCAGCAGCAACTTGGGGCAGGGCGGACACGAGCAGTACTTC
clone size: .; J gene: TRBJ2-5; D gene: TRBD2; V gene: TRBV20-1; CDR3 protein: CSTGGETQYF; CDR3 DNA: TGCAGCACGGGGGGGGAGACCCAGTACTTC
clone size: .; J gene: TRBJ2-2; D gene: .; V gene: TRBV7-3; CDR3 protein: CASSQAHLTGELFF; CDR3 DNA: TGTGCCAGCAGCCAAGCGCACCTCACCGGGGAGCTGTTTTTT
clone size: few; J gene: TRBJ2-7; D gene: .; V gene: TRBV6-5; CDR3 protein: CASNQGHEQYF; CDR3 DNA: TGTGCCAGCAATCAGGGGCACGAGCAGTACTTC
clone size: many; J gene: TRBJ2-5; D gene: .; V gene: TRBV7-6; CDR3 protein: CASSLPYETQYF; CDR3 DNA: TGTGCCAGCAGCCTCCCCTACGAGACCCAGTACTTC
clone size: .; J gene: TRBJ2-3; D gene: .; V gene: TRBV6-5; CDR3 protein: CASSYSGPRTDTQYF; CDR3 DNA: TGTGCCAGCAGTTACTCAGGGCCCCGCACAGATACGCAGTATTTT
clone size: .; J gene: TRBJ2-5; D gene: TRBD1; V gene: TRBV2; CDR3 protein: CASRLDRVSGETQYF; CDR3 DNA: TGTGCCAGCAGACTCGACAGGGTTTCAGGGGAGACCCAGTACTTC
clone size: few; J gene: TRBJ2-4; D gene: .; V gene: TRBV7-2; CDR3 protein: CASSIETADFQYF; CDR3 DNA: TGTGCCAGCAGCATAGAGACGGCCGATTTTCAGTACTTC
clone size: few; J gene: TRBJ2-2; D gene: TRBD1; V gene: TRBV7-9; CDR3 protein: CASTPAGGEDTGELFF; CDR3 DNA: TGTGCCAGCACGCCGGCAGGGGGCGAGGACACCGGGGAGCTGTTTTTT
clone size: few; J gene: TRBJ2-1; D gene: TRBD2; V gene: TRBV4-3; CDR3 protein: CASSVHSGGTLSYNEQFF; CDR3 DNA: TGCGCCAGCAGCGTGCATAGCGGGGGCACCTTGTCCTACAATGAGCAGTTCTTC
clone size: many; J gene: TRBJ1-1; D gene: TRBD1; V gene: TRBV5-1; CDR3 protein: CASSLALTGTENTEAFF; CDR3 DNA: TGCGCCAGCAGCTTGGCTCTTACCGGGACAGAAAACACTGAAGCTTTCTTT
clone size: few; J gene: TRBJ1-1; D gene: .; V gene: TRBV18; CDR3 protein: CASSPGMSTEAFF; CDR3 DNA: TGTGCCAGCTCACCAGGGATGAGCACTGAAGCTTTCTTT
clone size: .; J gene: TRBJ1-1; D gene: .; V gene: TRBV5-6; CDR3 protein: CASSGSLNTEAFF; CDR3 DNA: TGTGCCAGCAGCGGTTCTTTGAACACTGAAGCTTTCTTT
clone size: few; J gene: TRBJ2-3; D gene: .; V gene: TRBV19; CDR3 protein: CASSMGGGKDTQYF; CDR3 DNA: TGTGCCAGTAGTATGGGTGGGGGGAAGGATACGCAGTATTTT
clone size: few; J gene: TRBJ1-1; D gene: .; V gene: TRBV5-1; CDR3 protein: CASSLQGGTTEAFF; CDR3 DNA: TGCGCCAGCAGCTTGCAAGGTGGAACGACTGAAGCTTTCTTT